These 31 T cell receptor beta chains were all obtained from the same sample, sequenced in a study of cytomegalovirus exposure and HLA in healthy donors (dated by TCRdb to 2016 to 2017). The protocol used for the library was the immunoSEQ multiplex PCR assay. The multiplex PCR relied on a mix of 60 forward primers for TCR Vbeta segments and 13 reverse primers for TCR Jbeta segments. Drawn from immuneACCESS, this table holds only the in-frame rearrangements with V and J called that TCRdb kept. Clones are partly lost; checked studies trace under half to an unresolved V gene and leave the rest unexplained. Recorded for this sample are 100,000 to 150,000 clones; about three quarters of them occurred a single time. 3% to 4% of the sample is held by the ten biggest clonotypes. Sequencing used PBMCs. The receptors here all came from a man between 25 and 39 years old in good health and CMV-seronegative.

J is TRBJ1-2 and V is TRBV28; D may be TRBD1 (6 bases). The CDR3 covers 15 residues. Per the germline V gene, CDR1 is MDHEN and CDR2 is SYDVKM. Between the trimmed V and J ends, which lost 6 bases and 3 bases, there was a span of 17 bases. The CDR3 DNA is TGTGCCAGCAGCGGGACGGGACATTTTTACTATGGCTACACCTTC. This translates into CASSGTGHFYYGYTF.

This clone was counted a few times. The rearrangement uses TRBV5-6 and TRBJ1-2; D remains unclear. CDR3 length equals 12 residues. V gave up 0 bases and J gave up 6 bases, with 6 bases separating them. Per the germline V gene, CDR1 is SGHDT and CDR2 is YYEEEE. The CDR3 here is CASSLGEDGYTF. CDR3 DNA: TGTGCCAGCAGCTTGGGCGAGGATGGCTACACCTTC.

V is TRBV5-6 and J is TRBJ1-6; D call uncertain. The CDR3 covers 16 residues. CDR1 and CDR2 (germline): SGHDT, YYEEEE. Deletions cut 3 bases from V and 5 bases from J, with 15 bases between. In DNA, the CDR3 is TGTGCCAGCAGCTCCCTAGCTGGGTTTAATAATTCACCCCTCCACTTT. Translating gives CASSSLAGFNNSPLHF. Looking up the rest from reference TRBV5-6 and TRBJ1-6 gives the full variable domain: DAGVTQSPTHLIKTRGQQVTLRCSPKSGHDTVSWYQQALGQGPQFIFQYYEEEERQRGNFPDRFSGHQFPNYSSELNVNALLLGDSALYLCASSSLAGFNNSPLHFGNGTRLTVT.

The J gene is TRBJ1-1, the V gene TRBV5-1; D call uncertain. The germline V and J ends were trimmed by 1 base and 6 bases, with 13 bases remaining between them. Germline assignment: CDR1 SGHRS and CDR2 YFSETQ. The CDR3 totals 14 residues. The CDR3 region has the DNA TGCGCCAGCAGCTTGTACCGGGGTCACGCTGAAGCTTTCTTT. This gives the protein CASSLYRGHAEAFF.

The genes are TRBV5-1 and TRBJ1-1, with D maybe TRBD1 (5 bases). Germline V gene sequence: CDR1 SGHRS, CDR2 YFSETQ. V lost 5 bases and J lost 3, with 17 bases in between. This CDR3 contains 15 residues. The DNA of the CDR3 is TGCGCCAGCAGGCCCGACAGCAGCGGGTACACTGAAGCTTTCTTT. Protein sequence: CASRPDSSGYTEAFF.

The chain combines TRBV11-2 with TRBJ2-3; possibly TRBD2 for D (6 bases). V gave up 4 bases and J gave up 0 bases, with 14 bases separating them. The CDR3 runs 16 residues. Germline assignment: CDR1 SGHAT and CDR2 FQNNGV. CDR3 protein: CASSSRWRGSTDTQYF. The CDR3, as DNA: TGTGCCAGCAGCTCGCGATGGCGGGGTAGCACAGATACGCAGTATTTT.

This clone was seen a few times. The CDR3 loop reads CASRKGRQGGSPLHF. CDR3 in DNA: TGTGCCAGCAGAAAGGGCCGCCAGGGGGGTTCACCCCTCCACTTT. The V call is TRBV6-5, the J call TRBJ1-6; 7 nucleotides match TRBD1. Germline V CDR1 and CDR2: MNHEY, SVGAGI. V gave up 6 bases and J gave up 9 bases; unmatched junction bases: 11. CDR3 length: 15 residues.

This sequence joins TRBV6-5 and TRBJ2-7; D perhaps matches TRBD1 (5 bases). The CDR3 runs to 13 residues. V shed 2 bases and J shed 2 bases, with 7 bases lying between them. Germline V lookup: CDR1 MNHEY, CDR2 SVGAGI. The CDR3 region has the DNA TGTGCCAGCAGTTACAGGGGAACCTACGAGCAGTACTTC. Translated: CASSYRGTYEQYF.

CDR3 loop: CASSPLPGDSPLHF. The CDR3 DNA sequence: TGTGCCAGCAGCCCCCTGCCCGGGGATTCACCCCTCCACTTT. This chain connects TRBV6-4 to TRBJ1-6; D is unclear. The CDR3 is made up of 14 amino acids. The germline V and J ends were trimmed by 6 bases and 8 bases, with 14 bases remaining between them. CDR1 is MRHNA, CDR2 SNTAGT, per germline.

This clone was detected once. This chain connects TRBV29-1 to TRBJ2-2; 7 bases are a match to TRBD1. This CDR3 has 14 residues. Germline V gene data show CDR1 as SQVTM and CDR2 as ANQGSEA. The V gene end was trimmed by 5 bases and the J gene end by 4 bases; junction bases not matched to a gene: 7. DNA of the CDR3: TGCAGCGTTAGGACAGGAAAGAGCACCGGGGAGCTGTTTTTT. This sequence encodes CSVRTGKSTGELFF.

The V call is TRBV5-1, the J call TRBJ2-5; TRBD2 is a possible D gene (6 bases). CDR3 length: 18 amino acids. Germline CDR1 reads SGHRS; CDR2 reads YFSETQ. V lost 2 bases and J 5 bases, leaving 25 bases between the germline ends. CDR3: CASSFRPGGEGMRETQYF. CDR3 DNA sequence: TGCGCCAGCAGCTTTCGCCCGGGCGGGGAAGGGATGCGTGAGACCCAGTACTTC.

This clone was counted a single time. CDR3 residues: CASSLTGDNYGYTF. CDR3 nucleotide sequence: TGTGCCAGCAGCCTAACAGGGGATAACTATGGCTACACCTTC. J is TRBJ1-2 and V is TRBV5-5; 7 nucleotides match TRBD1. With 4 bases clipped from V and 1 base from J, the junction kept 4 bases outside the gene matches. The CDR3 contains 14 residues. Germline values: CDR1 SGHKS, CDR2 YYEKEE (reference sequence). Filled out from reference TRBV5-5 and TRBJ1-2, the complete variable domain reads DAGVTQSPTHLIKTRGQQVTLRCSPISGHKSVSWYQQVLGQGPQFIFQYYEKEERGRGNFPDRFSARQFPNYSSELNVNALLLGDSALYLCASSLTGDNYGYTFGSGTRLTVV.

V and J are TRBV11-2 and TRBJ1-1, with TRBD1 matching over 8 bases. Germline CDR1 is SGHAT and CDR2 is FQNNGV. The CDR3 length is 18 residues. V shed 4 bases, J shed 1 base, and the junction held 14 bases outside the gene matches. The CDR3 coding sequence is TGTGCCAGCAGCTCACGGTCGCCCCGACAGGGGCGGAACACTGAAGCTTTCTTT. Its translation is CASSSRSPRQGRNTEAFF.

The chain carries TRBV4-3 and TRBJ2-7; maybe TRBD1 (6 bases). From germline, CDR1 is LGHNA and CDR2 YSLEER. This CDR3 contains 15 residues. The V end lost 3 bases, the J end lost 5 bases, and 17 bases lay between the germline ends. DNA of the CDR3: TGCGCCAGCAGCCAGGATATCCAGGGGTTCAACGAGCAGTACTTC. This gives the protein CASSQDIQGFNEQYF.

This chain joins TRBV5-1 and TRBJ1-1; 7 positions match TRBD1. Germline assignment: CDR1 SGHRS and CDR2 YFSETQ. The trim removed 0 bases at V and 4 bases at J, leaving 0 bases unmatched. The CDR3 sequence is 13 residues long. CDR3 sequence (DNA): TGCGCCAGCAGCTTGGACAGGGGCACTGAAGCTTTCTTT. Translation gives CASSLDRGTEAFF.

The V gene is TRBV7-2, the J gene TRBJ1-2, with D unclear. V lost 5 bases to trimming and J lost 4 bases, with 11 bases between them. Looked up from germline, CDR1 is SGHTA and CDR2 is FQGNSA. There are 13 residues in the CDR3. The CDR3 sequence: CASSLRFGYGYTF. CDR3 DNA sequence: TGTGCCAGCAGCCTCCGCTTCGGCTATGGCTACACCTTC. Supplemented by reference TRBV7-2 and TRBJ1-2, the full variable domain reads GAGVSQSPSNKVTEKGKDVELRCDPISGHTALYWYRQSLGQGLEFLIYFQGNSAPDKSGLPSDRFSAERTGGSVSTLTIQRTQQEDSAVYLCASSLRFGYGYTFGSGTRLTVV.

The rearrangement links TRBV11-2 to TRBJ2-7, with D tentatively TRBD1 (6 bases). The CDR3 is made up of 15 amino acids. V lost 1 base and J 3 bases, leaving 13 bases between the germline ends. In germline, CDR1 is SGHAT, CDR2 FQNNGV. CDR3 sequence (DNA): TGTGCCAGCAGCTTAGTATCCAGGGGAGACTACGAGCAGTACTTC. Translated, it gives CASSLVSRGDYEQYF.

This clone was seen only a few times. The gene calls are TRBV11-1 and TRBJ1-1; TRBD1 matches at 11 bases. This CDR3 has 18 residues. CDR1 is SGHAT and CDR2 is FQDESV in the germline V gene (reference sequence). Trimming cost V 0 bases and J 3 bases; bases outside gene matches: 9. CDR3 sequence reads: CASSLARRPGQGDTEAFF. The CDR3 DNA follows: TGTGCCAGCAGCTTAGCTAGGAGGCCGGGACAGGGGGACACTGAAGCTTTCTTT.

The chain joins TRBV11-2 to TRBJ2-1, with a possible D match to TRBD1 (6 bases). Germline CDR1 and CDR2: SGHAT and FQNNGV. Trimming pared 0 bases from V and 8 bases from J, leaving 20 bases between. This CDR3 contains 17 residues. The DNA for the CDR3 is TGTGCCAGCAGCTTAGACAGGGTCAAAGGGGGTGGGCATGAGCAGTTCTTC. Translating it yields CASSLDRVKGGGHEQFF.

This clone appeared a few times. V is TRBV29-1 and J is TRBJ2-2; 8 bases align to TRBD2. Germline values: CDR1 SQVTM, CDR2 ANQGSEA. The CDR3 is 19 amino acids. The V gene end was trimmed by 2 bases and the J gene end by 4 bases; junction bases not matched to a gene: 18. CDR3 residues: CSVETGIHGGGLVTGELFF. Here the CDR3 DNA reads TGCAGCGTTGAAACGGGCATACACGGGGGGGGTTTGGTCACCGGGGAGCTGTTTTTT.

The CDR3 DNA reads TGTGCCTGGGCCTTGACAACAGGGACCTATGGCTACACCTTC. Translating gives CAWALTTGTYGYTF. The rearrangement links TRBV30 to TRBJ1-2, with D perhaps TRBD1 (6 bases). The CDR3 has 14 residues. Germline values: CDR1 GTSNPN, CDR2 SVGIG (reference sequence). Trimming left V 5 bases short and J 4 bases short, with 17 bases between.

The chain joins TRBV14 to TRBJ1-6; D uncertain. In germline, CDR1 is SGHDN, CDR2 FVKESK. V lost 0 bases to trimming and J lost 8 bases, with 5 bases between them. The CDR3 is made up of 13 amino acids. CDR3 DNA sequence: TGTGCCAGCAGCCAAGATCAGTATTCACCCCTCCACTTT. Its protein product is CASSQDQYSPLHF. The whole variable domain, remainder taken from reference TRBV14 and TRBJ1-6, is EAGVTQFPSHSVIEKGQTVTLRCDPISGHDNLYWYRRVMGKEIKFLLHFVKESKQDESGMPNNRFLAERTGGTYSTLKVQPAELEDSGVYFCASSQDQYSPLHFGNGTRLTVT.

This chain joins TRBV4-2 and TRBJ2-1; 9 positions match TRBD2. V trimming: 1 base; J trimming: 4 bases; junction bases outside the gene matches: 8. The CDR3 extends over 17 amino acids. Germline V CDR1 and CDR2: LGHNA, YNFKEQ. Here the CDR3 reads CASSQVSSGGRYNEQFF. The CDR3 DNA follows: TGTGCCAGCAGCCAAGTGTCGAGCGGGGGGCGATACAATGAGCAGTTCTTC.

The chain carries TRBV12-5 and TRBJ2-2; D is unclear. Trimming removed 8 bases from V and 7 bases from J, with 17 bases in between. CDR3 length: 14 residues. CDR1 and CDR2 from the germline V gene are LGHNT and FRNRAP. In nucleotides, the CDR3 is TGTGCTAGTTCCCGTCAGACAAATGGCGGGGAGCTGTTTTTT. Residues: CASSRQTNGGELFF. Complete variable domain (other parts from reference TRBV12-5 and TRBJ2-2): DARVTQTPRHKVTEMGQEVTMRCQPILGHNTVFWYRQTMMQGLELLAYFRNRAPLDDSGMPKDRFSAEMPDATLATLKIQPSEPRDSAVYFCASSRQTNGGELFFGEGSRLTVL.

The gene calls are TRBV28 and TRBJ2-1, with TRBD1 as a possible D gene (5 bases). Germline-derived CDR1 and CDR2 are MDHEN and SYDVKM. The CDR3 spans 13 residues. With 8 bases removed from V and 8 bases from J, the gap between germline ends came to 16 bases. CDR3 sequence (DNA): TGTGCCAGCTGCCCCCAGGGCCCTCATGAGCAGTTCTTC. This gives the protein CASCPQGPHEQFF.

The chain employs TRBV5-6 and TRBJ2-3, with D perhaps TRBD1 (6 bases). V shed 0 bases and J shed 3 bases, with 11 bases lying between them. The V gene's germline CDR1 is SGHDT and CDR2 YYEEEE. The CDR3 length is 15 residues. As DNA, the CDR3 is TGTGCCAGCAGCTTGGGGGGGCGCGGGACAGATACGCAGTATTTT. Translated: CASSLGGRGTDTQYF.

CDR3 sequence (DNA): TGTGCCAGTAGTATAGGTCTTTTTAACACTGAAGCTTTCTTT. Translating gives CASSIGLFNTEAFF. The rearrangement joins TRBV19 to TRBJ1-1; no firm D call. Trimming left V 1 base short and J 2 bases short, with 8 bases between. Germline CDR1 LNHDA, CDR2 SQIVND (reference sequence). The CDR3 consists of 14 residues.

The rearrangement links TRBV7-8 to TRBJ2-3; 10 bases fit TRBD2. Germline CDR1 SGHVS, CDR2 FQNEAQ. The CDR3 contains 20 residues. After removal of 6 bases from V and 0 bases from J, the junction contained 18 bases not matched to a gene. The CDR3 coding sequence is TGTGCCAGCAGGAAACTAGCGGGGACAAATGCTTCCGGTAGCACAGATACGCAGTATTTT. It encodes CASRKLAGTNASGSTDTQYF.

The chain recombines TRBV19 with TRBJ1-1; tentatively, D is TRBD1 (5 bases). Trimming removed 4 bases from V and 4 bases from J, with 13 bases in between. Germline-derived CDR1 and CDR2 are LNHDA and SQIVND (reference sequence). The CDR3 runs to 14 residues. The CDR3 here is CASSSSGLSTEAFF. For the CDR3, the DNA is TGTGCCAGTAGTAGTTCAGGGTTGAGCACTGAAGCTTTCTTT.

This clone was seen only a few times. One junction end does not reproduce the germline sequence, and a read error may be involved. The chain joins TRBV7-9 to TRBJ1-2, with D uncertain. The CDR3 consists of 12 residues. Germline assignment: CDR1 SEHNR and CDR2 FQNEAQ (reference sequence). CDR3 coding DNA: TGTTCCAGCAGCTTTGGAGACTATGGCTACACCTTC. It codes for CSSSFGDYGYTF.

This clone has a handful of counts. This chain connects TRBV7-2 to TRBJ2-4; 9 bases are a match to TRBD1. J lost 8 bases, V lost 4 bases, and 3 bases had no gene match. This CDR3 is built from 13 residues. CDR1 is SGHTA, CDR2 FQGNSA, per germline. DNA for the CDR3: TGTGCCAGCAGCTCGGACAGGGGAGACATTCAGTACTTC. Amino acid sequence: CASSSDRGDIQYF.